Below are 15 T cell receptor beta chains sequenced from a single sample in a study of T-cell memory formation after mild COVID-19. Each CDR3 protein gets one entry after TCRdb re-called the 5' RACE reads with MiXCR. The profile covers 350,000 to 450,000 distinct CDR3 sequences, with 20% appearing a single time and more than 8% taken by the ten largest. Sequencing was carried out using PBMCs or a T cell subset sorted from them (not recorded which). These receptors were collected from an adult woman who had mild COVID-19 (a few samples of this study predate the infection). Cell type and time point are not known.

This clonotype has just a few counts. This sequence joins TRBV12-3 or TRBV12-4 and TRBJ2-1; D might be TRBD2 (7 bases). The CDR3 length is 14 residues. V gave up 6 bases and J gave up 9 bases, with 18 bases separating them. Written as DNA, the CDR3 is TGTGCCAGCAGCCGTGCGGGGGCCTACCGTGAGCAGTTCTTC. It encodes CASSRAGAYREQFF.

V usage is TRBV6-1 and J usage is TRBJ2-1; the D gene is possibly TRBD1 (6 bases). Trimming took off 9 bases at V and 5 bases at J, with 14 bases between the two ends. CDR1 is MNHNS and CDR2 is SASEGT in the germline V gene. The CDR3 has 13 amino acids. Here the CDR3 reads CASYYRVHNEQFF. The CDR3 nucleotides are TGTGCCAGTTACTACAGGGTCCACAATGAGCAGTTCTTC.

The V gene is TRBV4-3, the J gene TRBJ2-2; D is perhaps TRBD2 (6 bases). Germline V gene lookup returns CDR1 LGHNA and CDR2 YSLEER. The CDR3 totals 17 residues. V lost 0 bases, J lost 3 bases, and 14 bases lay in between. CDR3 in amino acids: CASSQDPGGSDTGELFF. The CDR3 DNA follows: TGCGCCAGCAGCCAAGACCCTGGGGGGTCGGACACCGGGGAGCTGTTTTTT.

The genes are TRBV20-1 and TRBJ2-2, with 9 bases that match TRBD1. Germline values: CDR1 DFQATT, CDR2 SNEGSKA (reference sequence). CDR3 length: 16 amino acids. V shed 1 base, J shed 5 bases, and the junction held 8 bases outside the gene matches. CDR3 DNA: TGCAGTGCTAGAGCCGGGACAGGGTTCTTGACCGGGGAGCTGTTTTTT. Amino acids: CSARAGTGFLTGELFF.

The rearrangement joins TRBV7-9 to TRBJ1-1; 9 nucleotides agree with TRBD1. J was trimmed by 0 bases and V by 5 bases; bases with no gene match: 7. CDR1 SEHNR and CDR2 FQNEAQ come from the germline V gene (reference sequence). This CDR3 comprises 16 residues. The chain's CDR3 is CASSKPGQGMNTEAFF. The DNA of the CDR3 is TGTGCCAGCAGCAAACCCGGACAGGGGATGAACACTGAAGCTTTCTTT.

The chain joins TRBV5-5 to TRBJ2-7, with D hard to call. Germline CDR1 reads SGHKS; CDR2 reads YYEKEE (reference sequence). V lost 2 bases to trimming and J lost 4 bases, with 16 bases between them. The length of the CDR3 is 15 residues. CDR3 sequence (DNA): TGTGCCAGCAGCTTAACAGAGGAGAATCCTTACGAGCAGTACTTC. Its translation is CASSLTEENPYEQYF.

J is TRBJ1-1 and V is TRBV3-1; maybe TRBD1 (6 bases). The germline V gene encodes CDR1 LGHDT and CDR2 YNNKEL (reference sequence). Trimming shortened V by 3 bases and J by 1 base, and 9 bases separated the two germline ends. The CDR3 totals 14 residues. The CDR3 loop reads CASSQGHRNTEAFF. In DNA form, the CDR3 reads TGTGCCAGCAGCCAGGGACACCGGAACACTGAAGCTTTCTTT.

V and J are TRBV12-3 or TRBV12-4 and TRBJ2-3; TRBD2 is a possible D gene (6 bases). Trimming cost V 4 bases and J 0 bases, with 23 bases left between them. The CDR3 covers 19 residues. The CDR3 is CASSSVPQPRGSSTDTQYF. CDR3 DNA sequence: TGTGCCAGCAGTTCCGTTCCCCAACCCCGGGGGTCTAGCACAGATACGCAGTATTTT.

The chain combines TRBV20-1 with TRBJ2-7; 10 bases match TRBD2. Per germline, CDR1 DFQATT and CDR2 SNEGSKA (reference sequence). V gave up 0 bases and J gave up 3 bases; unmatched junction bases: 5. The CDR3 is 15 residues long. The CDR3 DNA sequence: TGCAGTGCTAGAGAGGCTAGCGGGAGTAGCTACGAGCAGTACTTC. Its translation is CSAREASGSSYEQYF.

In its sample, this clonotype was seen many times. The CDR3 nucleotides read TGTGCCAGCAGTCGGACGACAGGGTGGACTGAAGCTTTCTTT. This translates into CASSRTTGWTEAFF. This chain links TRBV27 with TRBJ1-1; TRBD1 agrees at 7 bases. The V gene's germline CDR1 is MNHEY and CDR2 SMNVEV (reference sequence). The ends lost 5 bases at V and 5 bases at J; junction bases unmatched: 8. The CDR3 spans 14 residues.

This clonotype was seen only a few times. This chain links TRBV19 with TRBJ2-7; D is unresolved. The V gene's germline CDR1 is LNHDA and CDR2 SQIVND (reference sequence). This CDR3 is 13 amino acids long. V was clipped by 6 bases and J by 0 bases, with 9 bases between them. The CDR3 reads CASSTAVSYEQYF. The CDR3 region has the DNA TGTGCCAGTAGCACCGCGGTCTCCTACGAGCAGTACTTC.

This clonotype was counted between two and nine times. The chain links TRBV3-1 to TRBJ1-6, with 7 positions matching TRBD1. The V gene's germline CDR1 is LGHDT and CDR2 YNNKEL (reference sequence). This CDR3 has 13 residues. Unmatched junction bases numbered 2, after V lost 1 base and J lost 11 bases. CDR3 sequence (DNA): TGTGCCAGCAGCCAAGCGCAGGGGGCACCCCTCCACTTT. The encoded protein is CASSQAQGAPLHF.

This sequence joins TRBV29-1 and TRBJ2-7, with 10 bases fitting TRBD2. The trim removed 7 bases at V and 5 bases at J, leaving 11 bases unmatched. CDR1 is SQVTM and CDR2 is ANQGSEA in the germline V gene. This CDR3 has 14 residues. The CDR3 is CSAKKQGTSDEQYF. CDR3 nucleotide sequence: TGCAGCGCGAAAAAGCAGGGGACTAGCGACGAGCAGTACTTC.

The chain links TRBV29-1 to TRBJ2-7, with D hard to call. CDR1 is SQVTM, CDR2 ANQGSEA, per germline. This CDR3 spans 11 amino acids. V was clipped by 4 bases and J by 0 bases, with 4 bases between them. CDR3 amino acids: CSVVISYEQYF. The CDR3 coding sequence is TGCAGCGTTGTTATCTCCTACGAGCAGTACTTC.

CDR3 in amino acids: CSVAHLDRNIQYF. The CDR3 region has the DNA TGCAGCGTTGCCCATCTGGACAGAAACATTCAGTACTTC. The chain joins TRBV29-1 to TRBJ2-4, with D maybe TRBD1 (6 bases). The CDR3 has 13 residues. V was clipped by 4 bases and J by 6 bases, with 13 bases between them. Germline CDR1 and CDR2: SQVTM and ANQGSEA.